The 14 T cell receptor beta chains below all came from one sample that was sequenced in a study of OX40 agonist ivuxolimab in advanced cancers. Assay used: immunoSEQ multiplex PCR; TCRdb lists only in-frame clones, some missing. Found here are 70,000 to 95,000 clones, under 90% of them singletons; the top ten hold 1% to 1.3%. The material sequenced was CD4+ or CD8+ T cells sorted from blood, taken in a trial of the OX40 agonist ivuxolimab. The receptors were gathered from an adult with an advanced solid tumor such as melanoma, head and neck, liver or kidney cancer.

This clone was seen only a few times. CDR3 loop: CASSQGPGGNYGYTF. The CDR3 DNA is TGCGCCAGCAGCCAAGGCCCCGGAGGAAACTATGGCTACACCTTC. The chain employs TRBV4-1 and TRBJ1-2; D is uncertain. The CDR3 consists of 15 residues. The germline V gene encodes CDR1 MGHRA and CDR2 YSYEKL. V shed 1 base and J shed 2 bases, with 11 bases lying between them.

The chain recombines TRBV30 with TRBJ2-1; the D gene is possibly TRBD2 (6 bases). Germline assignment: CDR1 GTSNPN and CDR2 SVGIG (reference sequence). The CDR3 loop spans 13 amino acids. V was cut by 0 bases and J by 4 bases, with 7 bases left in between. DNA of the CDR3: TGTGCCTGGAGTGTGGGGAGGTACAATGAGCAGTTCTTC. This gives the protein CAWSVGRYNEQFF.

In nucleotides, the CDR3 is TGTGCCAGCAGCTTAGCGGGACAGGGAAATTCACCCCTCCACTTT. This gives the protein CASSLAGQGNSPLHF. The chain combines TRBV11-2 with TRBJ1-6, with TRBD1 matching over 9 bases. The length of the CDR3 is 15 residues. Germline lookup yields CDR1 SGHAT and CDR2 FQNNGV. V lost 1 base and J lost 7; bases outside the gene matches: 2.

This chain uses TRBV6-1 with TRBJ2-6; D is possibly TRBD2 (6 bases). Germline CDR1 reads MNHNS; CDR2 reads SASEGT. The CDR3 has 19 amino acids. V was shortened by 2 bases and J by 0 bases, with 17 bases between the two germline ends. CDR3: CASSESRRGARSGANVLTF. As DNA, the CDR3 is TGTGCCAGCAGTGAATCTCGCCGCGGGGCCCGCTCTGGGGCCAACGTCCTGACTTTC.

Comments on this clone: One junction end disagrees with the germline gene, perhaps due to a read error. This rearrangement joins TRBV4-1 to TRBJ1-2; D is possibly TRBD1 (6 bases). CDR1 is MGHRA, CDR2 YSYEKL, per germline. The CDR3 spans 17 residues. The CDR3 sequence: CASSLRAGQGYAYGYAF. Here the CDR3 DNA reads TGCGCCAGCAGCTTACGGGCGGGACAAGGCTACGCCTATGGCTACGCCTTC.

The CDR3 nucleotides read TGTGCCAGCAGCGAATACACAGATACGCAGTATTTT. This sequence encodes CASSEYTDTQYF. The rearrangement uses TRBV7-2 and TRBJ2-3; no clear D gene. The germline gives CDR1 SGHTA, CDR2 FQGNSA. CDR3 length equals 12 residues. With 5 bases removed from V and 2 bases from J, the gap between germline ends came to 5 bases. Full variable domain (rest looked up from reference TRBV7-2 and TRBJ2-3): GAGVSQSPSNKVTEKGKDVELRCDPISGHTALYWYRQSLGQGLEFLIYFQGNSAPDKSGLPSDRFSAERTGGSVSTLTIQRTQQEDSAVYLCASSEYTDTQYFGPGTRLTVL.

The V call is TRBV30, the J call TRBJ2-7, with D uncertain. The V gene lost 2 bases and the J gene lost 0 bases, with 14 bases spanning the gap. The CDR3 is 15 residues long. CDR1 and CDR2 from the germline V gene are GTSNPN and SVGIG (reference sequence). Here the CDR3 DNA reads TGTGCCTGGAGTCCACGAAGGGAAATCTCCTACGAGCAGTACTTC. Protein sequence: CAWSPRREISYEQYF.

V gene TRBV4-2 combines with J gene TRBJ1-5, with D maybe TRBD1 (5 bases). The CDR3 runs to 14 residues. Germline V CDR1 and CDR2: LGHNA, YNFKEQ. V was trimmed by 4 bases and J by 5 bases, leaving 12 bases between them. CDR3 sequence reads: CASSLGLGDQPQHF. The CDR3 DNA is TGTGCCAGCAGCCTAGGATTGGGGGATCAGCCCCAGCATTTT.

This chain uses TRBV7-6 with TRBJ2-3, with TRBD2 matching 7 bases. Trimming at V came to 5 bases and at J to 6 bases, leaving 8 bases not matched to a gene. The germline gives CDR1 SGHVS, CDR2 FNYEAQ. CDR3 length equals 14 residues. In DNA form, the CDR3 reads TGTGCCAGCAGCCTCCGGACTAGTAGCGATACGCAGTATTTT. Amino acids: CASSLRTSSDTQYF.

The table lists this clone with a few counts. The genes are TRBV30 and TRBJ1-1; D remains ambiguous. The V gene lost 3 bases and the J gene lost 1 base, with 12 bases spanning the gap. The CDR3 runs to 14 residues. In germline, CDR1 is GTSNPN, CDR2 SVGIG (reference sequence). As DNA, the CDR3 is TGTGCCTGGAGCCTCCAGGTAAAGAACACTGAAGCTTTCTTT. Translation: CAWSLQVKNTEAFF.

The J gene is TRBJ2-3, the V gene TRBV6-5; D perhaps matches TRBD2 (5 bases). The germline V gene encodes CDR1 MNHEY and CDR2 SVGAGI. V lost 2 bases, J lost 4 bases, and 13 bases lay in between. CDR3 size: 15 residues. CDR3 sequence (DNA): TGTGCCAGCAGTTACCCCCGGCTAGCCGCAGATACGCAGTATTTT. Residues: CASSYPRLAADTQYF.

CDR3 in amino acids: CASSLVSDTQYF. The CDR3, as DNA: TGTGCCAGCAGCTTGGTGTCAGATACGCAGTATTTT. The chain is built from TRBV5-5 and TRBJ2-3, with D unclear. The V and J ends lost 0 bases and 4 bases respectively, with 3 bases between them. Germline V gene data show CDR1 as SGHKS and CDR2 as YYEKEE (reference sequence). The CDR3 is made up of 12 amino acids. Full variable domain (remainder filled in from reference TRBV5-5 and TRBJ2-3): DAGVTQSPTHLIKTRGQQVTLRCSPISGHKSVSWYQQVLGQGPQFIFQYYEKEERGRGNFPDRFSARQFPNYSSELNVNALLLGDSALYLCASSLVSDTQYFGPGTRLTVL.

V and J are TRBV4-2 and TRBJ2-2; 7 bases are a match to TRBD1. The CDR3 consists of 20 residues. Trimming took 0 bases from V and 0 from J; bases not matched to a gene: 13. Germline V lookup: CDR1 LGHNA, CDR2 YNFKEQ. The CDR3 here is CASSQEWLTRGLANTGELFF. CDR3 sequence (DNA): TGTGCCAGCAGCCAAGAATGGTTGACGAGGGGGCTCGCGAACACCGGGGAGCTGTTTTTT.

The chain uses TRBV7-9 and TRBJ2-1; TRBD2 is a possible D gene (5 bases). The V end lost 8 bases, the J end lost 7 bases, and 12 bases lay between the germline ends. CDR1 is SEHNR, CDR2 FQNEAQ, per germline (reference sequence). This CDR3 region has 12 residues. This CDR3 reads CASGLQTNEQFF. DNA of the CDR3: TGTGCCAGCGGACTGCAAACTAATGAGCAGTTCTTC.